This T cell receptor beta chain emerged from a study of blood T cell repertoires in COVID-19. Study background: There were acute and convalescent COVID-19 samples, and they came from the United States, Italy and Spain.

Method: immunoSEQ multiplex PCR; TCRdb's copy keeps in-frame clones and lacks some. Of 200,000 to 300,000 clones listed, approximately 83% are singletons. Germline V CDR1 and CDR2: KGHSH, LQKENI. V shed 3 bases and J 7 bases; nucleotides not matched to a gene: 7. The CDR3 contains 14 residues. This clone was observed once. This TCR came from a woman in her 40s with acute COVID-19. Sequencing used PBMCs or T cells enriched from blood (not recorded which). The J gene is TRBJ1-2, the V gene TRBV18; TRBD1 matches at 8 bases. CDR3 sequence: CASSPETGDSGYTF. The CDR3 coding sequence is TGTGCCAGCTCACCGGAGACAGGGGATAGTGGCTACACCTTC.